This TCR beta chain appears in the sequencing data of a study of blood T cells in healthy people across ages. Study summary: For every two T cells, template switching captured about one barcoded beta molecule. General study points: Among long-lived donors, naive CD4+ cells were more numerous and diversity higher than in aged donors.

For the second PCR, which ran for about 6 to 11 cycles, a sample-barcoded 5' primer and a J-beta primer mix were used. Every single cDNA molecule received a tag from a template-switch adaptor with 12 random nucleotides. TCRdb fed the 5' RACE reads into MiXCR, producing one record per CDR3 protein. The sample holds fewer than 2,000,000 distinct CDR3 sequences; around 36% are singletons and the top ten take over 9%. Caucasian individuals from Russia who were healthy and aged 6 to 90 acted as donors. The sample holds a few counts of this clonotype. What it binds is not known. CDR3 length: 13 residues. Trimming removed 6 bases at V and 11 bases at J, with 19 bases between. Germline loops: CDR1 KGHSH, CDR2 LQKENI.

This clonotype originated in a woman aged 25 to 39 in good health. The V call is TRBV18, the J call TRBJ1-1, with D possibly TRBD1 on 5 matching bases. The material sequenced was blood. As DNA, the CDR3 is TGTGCCAGCTCGCCCTCGGACACCCGGGGGGCTTTCTTT. Translating it yields CASSPSDTRGAFF.